This entry concerns a single T cell receptor (beta chain). Its antigen is unknown. The junction had 5 bases not matched to a gene; V was cut back by 3 bases and J by 4 bases. The CDR3 runs 14 residues. Germline CDR1 reads MRHNA; CDR2 reads SNTAGT. The assay was immunoSEQ multiplex PCR, and TCRdb's table has in-frame clones only and misses some. In the table there are roughly 120,000 clones, about 85% of which are singletons. This sample is drawn from a study of T cell responses to AZD1222 COVID-19 vaccine. Overall study findings and caveats: Unmutated regions of variants are reportedly targeted by nearly half of spike-specific TCRs. All repertoire sampling was performed exclusively after the peak T cell response. The donor group comprised mostly white British people and more females; the analysis possibly underestimated clonal diversity.

This clonotype originated in an adult in good health. The chain links TRBV6-4 to TRBJ1-2, with 7 nucleotides matching TRBD1. The sample in question was peripheral blood, obtained on day 0 of AZD1222 vaccination. The CDR3 DNA sequence: TGTGCCAGCAGTGAATTAAGGGGGCCCTATGGCTACACCTTC. Its translation is CASSELRGPYGYTF.